The 14 T cell receptor beta chains presented below share a single source sample, sequenced in a study of neurological immune-mediated disorders. TCRdb re-called the 5' RACE reads with MiXCR, one entry per CDR3 protein. The sample shows approximately 66,000 distinct CDR3 sequences, almost 3.5% of them seen only once. The sequencing sample was made of PBMCs. These receptors were collected from a middle-aged man with multiple sclerosis.

In its sample, this clonotype was seen many times. The chain links TRBV7-9 to TRBJ2-1, with D perhaps TRBD1 (6 bases). Deletions cut 5 bases from V and 6 bases from J, with 8 bases between. The CDR3 totals 12 residues. Germline CDR1 SEHNR, CDR2 FQNEAQ (reference sequence). In DNA form, the CDR3 reads TGTGCCAGCAGCACGACAGGCAATGAGCAGTTCTTC. This encodes CASSTTGNEQFF.

This rearrangement joins TRBV5-1 to TRBJ1-3; 7 nucleotides line up with TRBD1. The length of the CDR3 is 15 residues. Trimming cost V 5 bases and J 4 bases; bases outside gene matches: 9. CDR1 SGHRS and CDR2 YFSETQ come from the germline V gene. The CDR3 region is CASSPGTVSGNTIYF. DNA for the CDR3: TGCGCCAGCAGTCCCGGGACAGTCTCCGGAAACACCATATATTTT.

There are many counts of this clonotype. The rearrangement links TRBV5-1 to TRBJ2-1, with 11 positions matching TRBD1. V shed 2 bases and J 7 bases; nucleotides not matched to a gene: 2. Germline V CDR1 and CDR2: SGHRS, YFSETQ. CDR3 length equals 14 residues. The CDR3 DNA reads as TGCGCCAGCAGCTTCGGGACAGGGGGGAATGAGCAGTTCTTC. Translation: CASSFGTGGNEQFF.

This clonotype was seen repeatedly, ten times or more. The genes are TRBV9 and TRBJ2-1, with 11 bases lining up with TRBD2. With V trimmed by 3 bases and J by 9 bases, 8 bases remained unmatched. This CDR3 region has 15 residues. Germline V CDR1 and CDR2: SGDLS, YYNGEE. The CDR3 spells CASSGTSGRGGEQFF. DNA of the CDR3: TGTGCCAGCAGCGGAACTAGCGGGAGAGGGGGTGAGCAGTTCTTC.

This clonotype was seen many times. The gene calls are TRBV5-5 and TRBJ2-1; D is unresolved. The CDR3 spans 16 residues. V was cut by 0 bases and J by 5 bases, with 15 bases left in between. Germline CDR1 SGHKS, CDR2 YYEKEE (reference sequence). The CDR3 protein is CASSLVRLNLDNEQFF. The CDR3 coding sequence is TGTGCCAGCAGCTTGGTGCGGCTAAATCTGGACAATGAGCAGTTCTTC.

The sample holds many counts of this clonotype. The V and J genes are TRBV5-1 and TRBJ2-3; D gene uncertain. Per the germline V gene, CDR1 is SGHRS and CDR2 is YFSETQ. This CDR3 comprises 14 residues. V was cut by 4 bases and J by 1 base, with 10 bases left in between. The CDR3 DNA sequence: TGCGCCAGCAGCCCCCCCTTTGGCACAGATACGCAGTATTTT. Translating it yields CASSPPFGTDTQYF.

This clonotype was counted at least ten times. This sequence joins TRBV2 and TRBJ1-5; the D is unclear. The CDR3 is made up of 13 amino acids. Germline V gene lookup returns CDR1 SNHLY and CDR2 FYNNEI. The V and J ends lost 2 bases and 7 bases respectively, with 9 bases between them. CDR3 region: CASSENGPQPQHF. Here the CDR3 DNA reads TGTGCCAGCAGTGAAAATGGACCCCAGCCCCAGCATTTT.

This clonotype was observed at least ten times. The V gene is TRBV7-9, the J gene TRBJ1-3; no definite D call. Germline-derived CDR1 and CDR2 are SEHNR and FQNEAQ (reference sequence). Trimming stripped 5 bases from V and 9 bases from J, with 20 bases between. The CDR3 loop spans 15 amino acids. The CDR3 DNA sequence: TGTGCCAGCAGCCCAACCGGCCAACGCCGAAGCACCATATATTTT. Its protein is CASSPTGQRRSTIYF.

This clonotype was seen many times. The J gene is TRBJ2-7, the V gene TRBV18; 8 bases match TRBD1. V trimming: 2 bases; J trimming: 7 bases; junction bases outside the gene matches: 13. This CDR3 contains 16 residues. The germline gives CDR1 KGHSH, CDR2 LQKENI. This CDR3 is CASSPRGQGPSGEQYF. The DNA for the CDR3 is TGTGCCAGCTCACCAAGAGGACAGGGACCTTCTGGGGAGCAGTACTTC.

The V gene is TRBV7-2, the J gene TRBJ1-4, with 8 bases fitting TRBD1. Germline V gives CDR1 SGHTA, CDR2 FQGNSA. The CDR3 sequence is 16 residues long. J gave up 8 bases and V 5 bases, and 13 bases lay outside the gene matches. CDR3: CASSPQPQGAGEKLFF. The CDR3 DNA sequence: TGTGCCAGCAGCCCGCAGCCCCAGGGGGCAGGAGAAAAACTGTTTTTT.

In its sample, this clonotype was seen many times. The chain employs TRBV9 and TRBJ1-2, with TRBD1 matching 9 bases. Trimming at V came to 4 bases and at J to 6 bases, leaving 10 bases not matched to a gene. Per the germline V gene, CDR1 is SGDLS and CDR2 is YYNGEE. The CDR3 extends over 15 amino acids. The CDR3 reads CASSLGTGLADGYTF. The CDR3 region has the DNA TGTGCCAGCAGCTTAGGGACAGGGCTAGCGGATGGCTACACCTTC.

This clonotype has only a few counts. Since the CDR3 does not end with the conserved phenylalanine or tryptophan, this likely comes from a read error. The chain joins TRBV20-1 to TRBJ2-3; D is possibly TRBD2 (6 bases). This CDR3 contains 14 residues. Germline assignment: CDR1 DFQATT and CDR2 SNEGSKA (reference sequence). V was cut by 7 bases and J by 3 bases, with 17 bases left in between. In DNA form, the CDR3 reads TGCAGTGTAAAGGAGGGGCAGGGTACAGATACGCAGTATAAT. Translation gives CSVKEGQGTDTQYN.

This clonotype was counted ten times or more. The chain uses TRBV4-2 and TRBJ2-1; the D is unclear. This CDR3 region has 13 residues. CDR1 is LGHNA and CDR2 is YNFKEQ in the germline V gene. V was shortened by 4 bases and J by 10 bases, with 14 bases between the two germline ends. The CDR3 DNA reads as TGTGCCAGCAGCCTAGGAGACCAACCAGAGCAGTTCTTC. Residues: CASSLGDQPEQFF.

This clonotype was seen repeatedly, ten times or more. V is TRBV5-5 and J is TRBJ1-2; the D is unclear. The CDR3 runs to 14 residues. Trimming left V 1 base short and J 12 bases short, with 19 bases between. Germline CDR1 and CDR2: SGHKS and YYEKEE (reference sequence). This CDR3 is CASSLFAGEVKDTF. CDR3 sequence (DNA): TGTGCCAGCAGCTTGTTTGCAGGAGAAGTCAAGGACACCTTC.